The rows below give T cell receptor beta chains drawn from one sample of a study of metastatic and nonmetastatic thyroid tumors. TCRdb re-called the PCR reads with MiXCR. The data show 25,000 to 35,000 clones, 30% seen once. Sequencing was done on a sample of blood. The receptors originated from a female donor with papillary thyroid cancer or a benign thyroid nodule (not recorded which). Some clones in this sample may be carry-over from other donors' samples. CDR3s leave out the opening cysteine and the closing phenylalanine or tryptophan. The order of the fields is J gene, V gene, CDR3 protein.

j_call: TRBJ1-6; v_call: TRBV7-9; cdr3_aa: ASSPRGRNNSPLH
j_call: TRBJ1-6; v_call: TRBV7-9; cdr3_aa: ASSSDGKGGPLH
j_call: TRBJ2-6; v_call: TRBV19; cdr3_aa: ASSIVGLAGVTSWANVLT
j_call: TRBJ2-3; v_call: TRBV12-3/TRBV12-4; cdr3_aa: ASREGAVGTDTQY
j_call: TRBJ1-2; v_call: TRBV20-1; cdr3_aa: SAMSLHGYT
j_call: TRBJ1-2; v_call: TRBV28; cdr3_aa: ASSSPAYGYT
j_call: TRBJ1-3; v_call: TRBV5-1; cdr3_aa: ANSLVAGASYGNTIY
j_call: TRBJ2-7; v_call: TRBV29-1; cdr3_aa: SVEHGGQGSYEQY
j_call: TRBJ2-2; v_call: TRBV12-3/TRBV12-4; cdr3_aa: ASSSGLAGVTWELF
j_call: TRBJ2-7; v_call: TRBV30; cdr3_aa: AWSRGTSGRTSYEQY
j_call: TRBJ2-3; v_call: TRBV9; cdr3_aa: ASSVAGKDTQY
j_call: TRBJ2-2; v_call: TRBV5-4; cdr3_aa: ASSFGLAAWLVNTPELF
j_call: TRBJ2-7; v_call: TRBV30; cdr3_aa: AWRTPGSSGSRREQY
j_call: TRBJ2-2; v_call: TRBV19; cdr3_aa: AAQSSGNTGELF
j_call: TRBJ1-4; v_call: TRBV28; cdr3_aa: ASTVDRANEKLF
j_call: TRBJ2-1; v_call: TRBV19; cdr3_aa: ASSILDRTYNEQF
j_call: TRBJ2-1; v_call: TRBV20-1; cdr3_aa: SASERESSYNEQF
j_call: TRBJ2-3; v_call: TRBV6-1; cdr3_aa: ASSELLAGGSTDTQY
j_call: TRBJ2-7; v_call: TRBV11-2; cdr3_aa: ASSSNWESYEQY
j_call: TRBJ2-1; v_call: TRBV6-4; cdr3_aa: ASSAAGTSGYNEQF
j_call: TRBJ2-3; v_call: TRBV20-1; cdr3_aa: RAYRSGRSTDTQN
j_call: TRBJ2-4; v_call: TRBV5-4; cdr3_aa: ASSLGQDLAKNIQY
j_call: TRBJ1-4; v_call: TRBV10-2; cdr3_aa: ASSEGQPEKLF